One and the same sample provided the 9 T cell receptor beta chains below, sequenced in a study of T cell responses to AZD1222 COVID-19 vaccine. Using immunoSEQ multiplex PCR, the repertoire was profiled, and TCRdb retains in-frame clones only, with some absent. This sample has 160,000 or so clones; about nine tenths occur once, and the top ten carry 5.5%. The sample here was peripheral blood, taken on day 0 of AZD1222 vaccination. These receptors all stem from an adult in good health.

The chain recombines TRBV5-4 with TRBJ1-1; 9 nucleotides agree with TRBD1. The CDR3 is 14 amino acids. Germline CDR1 SGHNT, CDR2 YYREEE (reference sequence). After removal of 3 bases from V and 4 bases from J, the junction contained 4 bases not matched to a gene. CDR3 amino acids: CASSSGTGPTEAFF. The DNA for the CDR3 is TGTGCCAGCAGCTCCGGGACAGGGCCCACTGAAGCTTTCTTT.

This rearrangement joins TRBV7-2 to TRBJ2-3, with a weak D call TRBD2 (6 bases). This CDR3 has 16 amino acids. Germline V gene sequence: CDR1 SGHTA, CDR2 FQGNSA. Trimming shortened V by 1 base and J by 4 bases, and 15 bases separated the two germline ends. CDR3 in DNA: TGTGCCAGCAGCTTAGAAGGACGGAGGGGCCCAGATACGCAGTATTTT. It is translated as CASSLEGRRGPDTQYF.

The rearrangement joins TRBV7-9 to TRBJ2-1; 10 bases line up with TRBD2. Germline V lookup: CDR1 SEHNR, CDR2 FQNEAQ (reference sequence). The length of the CDR3 is 17 residues. V gave up 6 bases and J gave up 3 bases; unmatched junction bases: 11. The CDR3 coding sequence is TGTGCCAGCAGTTCTCCTACTAGCGGGACCGACTACAATGAGCAGTTCTTC. Translated: CASSSPTSGTDYNEQFF.

The chain couples TRBV7-2 to TRBJ1-6; possibly TRBD1 for D (5 bases). The germline gives CDR1 SGHTA, CDR2 FQGNSA. The CDR3 totals 17 residues. Trimming pared 1 base from V and 12 bases from J, leaving 22 bases between. CDR3 DNA sequence: TGTGCCAGCAGCTTAGTGCCCTGGGGCGCAATTAGTGGACCCCTCCACTTT. It is translated as CASSLVPWGAISGPLHF.

This chain links TRBV6-5 with TRBJ2-2, with D uncertain. Germline lookup yields CDR1 MNHEY and CDR2 SVGAGI. The CDR3 covers 16 residues. Trimming shortened V by 1 base and J by 0 bases, and 9 bases separated the two germline ends. The DNA for the CDR3 is TGTGCCAGCAGTTACTGGGTTACGGCGAACACCGGGGAGCTGTTTTTT. Amino acid sequence: CASSYWVTANTGELFF.

V usage is TRBV20-1 and J usage is TRBJ2-5; D might be TRBD1 or TRBD2, each matching 6 bases. Trimming pared 3 bases from V and 6 bases from J, leaving 20 bases between. Germline CDR1 reads DFQATT; CDR2 reads SNEGSKA (reference sequence). This CDR3 region has 15 residues. This chain's CDR3 is CSASRGPPGGKTQYF. The CDR3 DNA reads TGCAGTGCTAGTCGGGGGCCTCCTGGGGGTAAGACCCAGTACTTC.

This chain connects TRBV29-1 to TRBJ2-7; TRBD1 is a possible D gene (6 bases). Trimming removed 3 bases from V and 4 bases from J, with 19 bases in between. The length of the CDR3 is 15 residues. Germline loops: CDR1 SQVTM, CDR2 ANQGSEA. CDR3 in amino acids: CSVEQVGDTYYEQYF. The CDR3 nucleotides are TGCAGCGTTGAGCAGGTCGGGGACACCTATTACGAGCAGTACTTC.

A remark on this clone: This same CDR3 is encoded by further DNA sequences in the sample. The V call is TRBV5-1, the J call TRBJ1-5, with 8 bases aligning to TRBD1. From germline, CDR1 is SGHRS and CDR2 YFSETQ. Germline trimming cut 4 bases from V and 6 bases from J; bases unmatched to any gene: 6. CDR3 length: 14 amino acids. CDR3 amino acids: CASSPGQGGQPQHF. In DNA form, the CDR3 reads TGCGCCAGCAGCCCCGGACAGGGCGGTCAGCCCCAGCATTTT.

The V gene is TRBV30, the J gene TRBJ1-1; TRBD1 matches 8 bases. Germline V gene sequence: CDR1 GTSNPN, CDR2 SVGIG (reference sequence). The CDR3 has 15 amino acids. The V gene end was trimmed by 4 bases and the J gene end by 7 bases; junction bases not matched to a gene: 14. In DNA, the CDR3 is TGTGCCTGGAACCCCCAGCCAGGGGGCAATGGTGAAGCTTTCTTT. Translated: CAWNPQPGGNGEAFF. Looking up the rest from reference TRBV30 and TRBJ1-1 gives the full variable domain: SQTIHQWPATLVQPVGSPLSLECTVEGTSNPNLYWYRQAAGRGLQLLFYSVGIGQISSEVPQNLSASRPQDRQFILSSKKLLLSDSGFYLCAWNPQPGGNGEAFFGQGTRLTVV.